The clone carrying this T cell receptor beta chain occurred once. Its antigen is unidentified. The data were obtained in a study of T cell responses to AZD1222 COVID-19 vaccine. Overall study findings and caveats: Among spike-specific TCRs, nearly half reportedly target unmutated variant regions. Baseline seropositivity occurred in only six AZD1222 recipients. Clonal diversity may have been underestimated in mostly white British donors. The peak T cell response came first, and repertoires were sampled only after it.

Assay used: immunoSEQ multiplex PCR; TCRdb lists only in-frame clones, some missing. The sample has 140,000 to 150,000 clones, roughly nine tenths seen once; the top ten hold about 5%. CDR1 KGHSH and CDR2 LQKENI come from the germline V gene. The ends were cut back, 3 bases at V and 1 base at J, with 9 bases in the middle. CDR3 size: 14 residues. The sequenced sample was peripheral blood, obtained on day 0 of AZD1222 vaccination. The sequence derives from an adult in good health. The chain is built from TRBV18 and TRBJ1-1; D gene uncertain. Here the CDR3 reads CASSPSIENTEAFF. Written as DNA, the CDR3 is TGTGCCAGCTCACCTTCGATAGAGAACACTGAAGCTTTCTTT.